This is a list of T cell receptor beta chains from one sample in a study of blood T cell repertoires in COVID-19. Using immunoSEQ multiplex PCR, the repertoire was profiled, and TCRdb retains in-frame clones only, with some absent. The sample shows 450,000 or so clones, 89% of them seen only once. Sequenced input: peripheral blood. All receptors derive from a man younger than 35 with COVID-19, enrolled during active disease. CDR3s include the opening cysteine and the closing phenylalanine or tryptophan. The D gene is left open where the match is weak. Not all rows give a size; the values are once, few, many and, for expanded clones, a class.

D	V	size	J	DNA	CDR3
TRBD2	TRBV27	-	TRBJ2-5	TGTGCCAGCAGTTTAGGGCGGACTAGCGGGGGGGCAGAGACCCAGTACTTC	CASSLGRTSGGAETQYF
-	TRBV6-5	-	TRBJ1-1	TGTGCCAGCAGTCCACACATTATGAACACTGAAGCTTTCTTT	CASSPHIMNTEAFF
-	TRBV5-8	-	TRBJ1-4	TGTGCCAGCAGCCCCCGACAGAGGATCGGCGAAAAACTGTTTTTT	CASSPRQRIGEKLFF
TRBD1	TRBV24-1	once	TRBJ2-3	TGTGCCACCGGGACGACAGGGGCCACAGATACGCAGTATTTT	CATGTTGATDTQYF
-	TRBV5-1	-	TRBJ1-2	TGCGCCAGCAGCTCACGGGGTTTCGGCTACACCTTC	CASSSRGFGYTF
TRBD1	TRBV3-1/TRBV3-2	-	TRBJ1-6	TGTGCCAGCAGCCAGGCCGGACAGGGTAATTCACCCCTCCACTTT	CASSQAGQGNSPLHF
TRBD1	TRBV19	-	TRBJ1-2	TGTGCCAGTAGTATATTCGGTCTACAGGGGAACTATGGCTACACCTTC	CASSIFGLQGNYGYTF
-	TRBV12-3/TRBV12-4	few	TRBJ1-3	TGTGCCAGCAGGGCAGGACAGGGAAACACCATATATTTT	CASRAGQGNTIYF
TRBD2	TRBV10-2	-	TRBJ2-4	TGCGCCAGCAGTGAGTCGGTAGCGGGGGACCTAGCCAAAAACATTCAGTACTTC	CASSESVAGDLAKNIQYF
TRBD2	TRBV7-9	-	TRBJ2-1	TGTGCCAGCAGCTTAGTGGGCCTAGCGGGGGGCAATGAGCAGTTCTTC	CASSLVGLAGGNEQFF
TRBD1	TRBV5-1	-	TRBJ1-2	TGCGCCAGCAGCACCGGACAGGGACATAATGGCTACACCTTC	CASSTGQGHNGYTF
-	TRBV18	-	TRBJ2-7	TGTGCCAGCTCACCGGAAGGCAGGGCACCCAAGGACTTC	CASSPEGRAPKDF
-	TRBV27	few	TRBJ1-1	TGTGCCAGCAGCCGTAACGATCAGACTGAAGCTTTCTTT	CASSRNDQTEAFF
-	TRBV10-3	-	TRBJ2-3	TGTGCCACCCAGGACAACACAGATACGCAGTATTTT	CATQDNTDTQYF
-	TRBV20-1	-	TRBJ1-4	TGCAGTGCAAGGACAGATGAAAAACTGTTTTTT	CSARTDEKLFF
-	TRBV27	-	TRBJ1-1	TGTGCCAGCAGTTTATCAGGGGGGGGCACTGAAGCTTTCTTT	CASSLSGGGTEAFF
TRBD2	TRBV20-1	-	TRBJ2-1	TGCAGTGCTAGTTTATTTGGCGGCGGGGGCTACAATGAGCAGTTCTTC	CSASLFGGGGYNEQFF
TRBD1	TRBV16	few	TRBJ2-2	TGTGCCAGCAGCCTATGGCTGACAGGGCCCACCGGGGAGCTGTTTTTT	CASSLWLTGPTGELFF
TRBD1	TRBV5-4	-	TRBJ1-6	TGTGCCAGCAGCTTGGGGGACAGGCAAAATTCACCCCTCCACTTT	CASSLGDRQNSPLHF
-	TRBV28	once	TRBJ2-7	TGTGCCAGCAGTTCCCCTAGCCGTGGGCAACCGGAGCAGTACTTC	CASSSPSRGQPEQYF
-	TRBV7-9	-	TRBJ2-2	TGTGCCAGCAGCTCTTCAACAGGGACCACCGGGGAGCTGTTTTTT	CASSSSTGTTGELFF
-	TRBV7-2	few	TRBJ1-5	TGTGCCAGCAGCTTGTCGGGTTGGCAGCCCCAGCATTTT	CASSLSGWQPQHF
-	TRBV5-5	-	TRBJ2-5	TGTGCCAGCAGCCCTTTCGGGGGGACCCAGTACTTC	CASSPFGGTQYF
-	TRBV6-9	-	TRBJ2-2	TGTGCCAGCAGTTACGACACCGGGGAGCTGTTTTTT	CASSYDTGELFF
-	TRBV6-6	-	TRBJ1-5	TGTGCCAGCAGTTACTCGAGGCAGGGTCTCGAGCCCCAGCATTTT	CASSYSRQGLEPQHF
TRBD1	TRBV5-8	-	TRBJ1-3	TGTGCCAGCGCCTTCGGGACAGGGGCTGGAAACACCATATATTTT	CASAFGTGAGNTIYF
TRBD1	TRBV7-8	-	TRBJ2-7	TGTGCCAGCAGCTTATTCGGGACAGGGGCCTACGAGCAGTACTTC	CASSLFGTGAYEQYF
TRBD1	TRBV2	few	TRBJ1-4	TGTGCCAGCAGTGAAGCCTGGACAGGGGGCCCCTTTGCAACTAATGAAAAACTGTTTTTT	CASSEAWTGGPFATNEKLFF
-	TRBV28	-	TRBJ2-5	TGTGCCAGCACCTCCAGCGGACAAGAGACCCAGTACTTC	CASTSSGQETQYF
-	TRBV5-5	-	TRBJ1-2	TGTGCCAGCAGCTTGGAAACTCACTCCCGGGGTTATGGCTACACCTTC	CASSLETHSRGYGYTF
-	TRBV18	-	TRBJ2-3	TGTGCCAGCTCTCGAGGGACTTACCGCACAGATACGCAGTATTTT	CASSRGTYRTDTQYF
-	TRBV5-1	-	TRBJ1-5	TGCGCCAGCAGCTTGGGTTTATCGGAGGGCCAGCCCCAGCATTTT	CASSLGLSEGQPQHF
TRBD1	TRBV4-1	-	TRBJ1-2	TGCGCCAGCAGCAAAAGACAGGGGGAATACTATGGCTACACCTTC	CASSKRQGEYYGYTF